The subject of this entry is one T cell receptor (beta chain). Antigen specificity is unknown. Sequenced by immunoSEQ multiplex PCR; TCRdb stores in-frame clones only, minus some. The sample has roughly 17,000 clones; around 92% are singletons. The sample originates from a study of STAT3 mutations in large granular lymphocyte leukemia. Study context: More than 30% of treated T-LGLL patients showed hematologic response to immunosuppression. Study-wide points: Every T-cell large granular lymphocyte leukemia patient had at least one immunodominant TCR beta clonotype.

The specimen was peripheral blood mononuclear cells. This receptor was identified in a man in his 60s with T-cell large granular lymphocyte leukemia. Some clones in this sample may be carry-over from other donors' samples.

This CDR3 is CAISESGGGNTDTQYF. Here the CDR3 DNA reads TGTGCCATCAGTGAGTCCGGGGGAGGGAACACAGATACGCAGTATTTT. The chain uses TRBV10-3 and TRBJ2-3; the match to TRBD2 covers 7 bases. From germline, CDR1 is ENHRY and CDR2 SYGVKD. The CDR3 totals 16 residues. V was clipped by 0 bases and J by 2 bases; unmatched bases: 5.